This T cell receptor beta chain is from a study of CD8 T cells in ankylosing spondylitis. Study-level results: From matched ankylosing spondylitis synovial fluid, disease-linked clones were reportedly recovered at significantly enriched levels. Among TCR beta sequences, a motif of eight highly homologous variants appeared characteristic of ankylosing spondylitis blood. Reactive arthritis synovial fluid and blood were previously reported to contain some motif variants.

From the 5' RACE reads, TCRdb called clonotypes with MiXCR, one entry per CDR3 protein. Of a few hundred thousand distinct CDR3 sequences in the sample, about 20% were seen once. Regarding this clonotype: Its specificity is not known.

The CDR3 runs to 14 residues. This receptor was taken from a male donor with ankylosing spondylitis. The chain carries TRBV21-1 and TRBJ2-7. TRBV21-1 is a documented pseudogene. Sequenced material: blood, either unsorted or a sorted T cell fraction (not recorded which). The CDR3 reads CASSKSGRIYEQYF. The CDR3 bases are TGTGCCAGCAGCAAGTCAGGACGGATCTACGAGCAGTACTTC.